This T cell receptor (beta chain) was identified in a study of control samples from healthy donors and cancer patients. Trimming pared 5 bases from V and 6 bases from J, leaving 20 bases between. Looked up from germline, CDR1 is SEHNR and CDR2 is FQNEAQ (reference sequence). The CDR3 sequence is 15 residues long. Profiled with immunoSEQ multiplex PCR; TCRdb holds only in-frame clones, not every one. Counted here are around 95,000 clones, over 75% occurring once; the ten biggest clones make up about 18%. Material: blood. V usage is TRBV7-9 and J usage is TRBJ2-7; D not certain. The sequence came from a woman in her 50s in good health. Written as DNA, the CDR3 is TGTGCCAGCAGCCTAGGAGACTCCACCTCTTCCGAGCAGTACGTC. Translated, it gives CASSLGDSTSSEQYV.